Listed below are T cell receptor beta chains from one sample, sequenced in a study of identical twins. From the 5' RACE reads, TCRdb called clonotypes with MiXCR, one entry per CDR3 protein. In the table there are hundreds of thousands of distinct CDR3 sequences, 20% to 25% of which are singletons. This sample was also put to use in a study of T cells expressing NK-cell markers.

Sequencing was done on a sample of CD4+ T cells sorted from blood. These receptors all stem from a woman aged 18 to 35 in good health. The CDR3 runs from the conserved cysteine through the conserved F or W. The D gene is left open where the match is weak. The size entry is marked missing in some rows and otherwise reads once, few, many or a size class.

DNA: TGTGCCAGCAGCGTTCTTTCCGGGACGGCGACATCTGGGGCCAACGTCCTGACTTTC
CDR3: CASSVLSGTATSGANVLTF
V: TRBV9
D: NA
J: TRBJ2-6
size: NA

DNA: TGCGCCAGCAGCTGGGACAGGCCGAACTACAATGAGCAGTTCTTC
CDR3: CASSWDRPNYNEQFF
V: TRBV5-1
D: TRBD1
J: TRBJ2-1
size: NA

DNA: TGTGCCACCAAGGGCTCCAACATTCAGTACTTC
CDR3: CATKGSNIQYF
V: TRBV2
D: NA
J: TRBJ2-4
size: NA

DNA: TGTGCCAGCAGCTTTTCCTCAGATACGCAGTATTTT
CDR3: CASSFSSDTQYF
V: TRBV7-9
D: NA
J: TRBJ2-3
size: NA

DNA: TGTGCCATCGGGGGGTACAATGAGCAGTTCTTC
CDR3: CAIGGYNEQFF
V: TRBV10-3
D: NA
J: TRBJ2-1
size: few

DNA: TGTGCCAGCAGTCCTCCCTCCGGGCCAATCTCCTACAATGAGCAGTTCTTC
CDR3: CASSPPSGPISYNEQFF
V: TRBV6-1
D: NA
J: TRBJ2-1
size: NA

DNA: TGCAGTGCTAGAATTGGGGCGGAACACACCGGGGAGCTGTTTTTT
CDR3: CSARIGAEHTGELFF
V: TRBV20-1
D: NA
J: TRBJ2-2
size: NA

DNA: TGTGCCAGCAGCTCGAGACCCTCCTACAATGAGCAGTTCTTC
CDR3: CASSSRPSYNEQFF
V: TRBV11-2
D: NA
J: TRBJ2-1
size: few

DNA: TGTGCCAGCAGCCCGATTACAGGGCCCAACTATGGCTACACCTTC
CDR3: CASSPITGPNYGYTF
V: TRBV12-3/TRBV12-4
D: NA
J: TRBJ1-2
size: few

DNA: TGCGCCAGCAGCTTGGTGGGCCTTATCGATCAGCCCCAGCATTTT
CDR3: CASSLVGLIDQPQHF
V: TRBV5-1
D: NA
J: TRBJ1-5
size: many

DNA: TGTGCCAGCAGCTTAGAACCTGTACGGGGGACCCAGTACTTC
CDR3: CASSLEPVRGTQYF
V: TRBV7-2
D: NA
J: TRBJ2-5
size: few

DNA: TGTGCCAGCAGTGCCCGGGACCTTCGGACGGAGACCCAGTACTTC
CDR3: CASSARDLRTETQYF
V: TRBV27
D: NA
J: TRBJ2-5
size: NA

DNA: TGTGCCAGCAGCTTATATACGAGGACTGAAGCTTTCTTT
CDR3: CASSLYTRTEAFF
V: TRBV7-3
D: NA
J: TRBJ1-1
size: few

DNA: TGTGCCACCACCGCAGGGTCCTATAATTCACCCCTCCACTTT
CDR3: CATTAGSYNSPLHF
V: TRBV15
D: NA
J: TRBJ1-6
size: few

DNA: TGCGCCAGCAGCTTAGGCCAGCTTAACGAGCAGTACTTC
CDR3: CASSLGQLNEQYF
V: TRBV5-1
D: NA
J: TRBJ2-7
size: few

DNA: TGCGCCAGCAGGGGGAATCTGAACACTGAAGCTTTCTTT
CDR3: CASRGNLNTEAFF
V: TRBV5-1
D: NA
J: TRBJ1-1
size: NA

DNA: TGTGCCAGCAGTTACGGGGGGAGAGAAGCTTTCTTT
CDR3: CASSYGGREAFF
V: TRBV6-5
D: NA
J: TRBJ1-1
size: once

DNA: TGTGCCAGCAGCCAACACGGACGGGACGGGGAAGGCTACACCTTC
CDR3: CASSQHGRDGEGYTF
V: TRBV3-1
D: NA
J: TRBJ1-2
size: few

DNA: TGCAGCGTTGGCTCGGCCTTCAATCAGCCCCAGCATTTT
CDR3: CSVGSAFNQPQHF
V: TRBV29-1
D: NA
J: TRBJ1-5
size: NA

DNA: TGCAGTGCTCCCCTGCGGGGACCCGGTTTGGAGCAGTACTTC
CDR3: CSAPLRGPGLEQYF
V: TRBV20-1
D: NA
J: TRBJ2-7
size: NA

DNA: TGTGCCAGCAGCTTGGCACCGGTGTCCTACAATGAGCAGTTCTTC
CDR3: CASSLAPVSYNEQFF
V: TRBV5-5
D: NA
J: TRBJ2-1
size: few

DNA: TGCAGTGCTAGTCTAGCGGGAGGAGGTGGGTCCTACAATGAGCAGTTCTTC
CDR3: CSASLAGGGGSYNEQFF
V: TRBV20-1
D: TRBD2
J: TRBJ2-1
size: NA

DNA: TGTGCCAGCAAAAGTTCAGCCGAGGAGAAAGCTTTCTTT
CDR3: CASKSSAEEKAFF
V: TRBV6-1
D: NA
J: TRBJ1-1
size: few

DNA: TGTGCCAGCTCACGGGGACAGGGGTACGAGCAGTACTTC
CDR3: CASSRGQGYEQYF
V: TRBV18
D: TRBD1
J: TRBJ2-7
size: many

DNA: TGTGCCAGCAGCGTTAGCGGAAAAGAGACCCAGTACTTC
CDR3: CASSVSGKETQYF
V: TRBV9
D: NA
J: TRBJ2-5
size: NA

DNA: TGCAGTGCTGGCCGGGACAGGGGGCCTGAAGCTTTCTTT
CDR3: CSAGRDRGPEAFF
V: TRBV20-1
D: TRBD1
J: TRBJ1-1
size: few

DNA: TGTGCCAGCAGCGTAGCTTTAGGGGGTTACAATGAGCAGTTCTTC
CDR3: CASSVALGGYNEQFF
V: TRBV9
D: NA
J: TRBJ2-1
size: NA

DNA: TGTGCCAGCAGCTTTGATGTCAGGAACACTGAAGCTTTCTTT
CDR3: CASSFDVRNTEAFF
V: TRBV5-6
D: NA
J: TRBJ1-1
size: NA

DNA: TGTGCCAGCAGCTTCGGGACACCGACGCTTAACAATGAGCAGTTCTTC
CDR3: CASSFGTPTLNNEQFF
V: TRBV7-6
D: NA
J: TRBJ2-1
size: NA

DNA: TGTGCCAGCAGCCAAACGGCCGGGACAGGGTCTTACCCTCAGGATTTT
CDR3: CASSQTAGTGSYPQDF
V: TRBV7-9
D: TRBD1
J: TRBJ2-3
size: few

DNA: TGTGCCATCAATCAGGGGAATACGCAGTATTTT
CDR3: CAINQGNTQYF
V: TRBV10-3
D: NA
J: TRBJ2-3
size: NA

DNA: TGCAGTGCTAGTTTCGGGAGGTTTAGCGGGAGAAGAACAGATACGCAGTATTTT
CDR3: CSASFGRFSGRRTDTQYF
V: TRBV20-1
D: TRBD2
J: TRBJ2-3
size: NA

DNA: TGCGCCAGCAGCTTGGTTTGGGGTCTGAACACTGAAGCTTTCTTT
CDR3: CASSLVWGLNTEAFF
V: TRBV5-1
D: NA
J: TRBJ1-1
size: NA

DNA: TGCAGCGTTACCCCGACGGCCAGGCCGGGATCCTACAATGAGCAGTTCTTC
CDR3: CSVTPTARPGSYNEQFF
V: TRBV29-1
D: NA
J: TRBJ2-1
size: NA

DNA: TGTGCCAGCAGCTCGTCCGCTGTGAACACCATATATTTT
CDR3: CASSSSAVNTIYF
V: TRBV7-9
D: NA
J: TRBJ1-3
size: NA

DNA: TGCAGCGCCCGGACAGGAGATAGGGAGACCCAGTACTTC
CDR3: CSARTGDRETQYF
V: TRBV29-1
D: TRBD1
J: TRBJ2-5
size: few

DNA: TGCAGTCCGGACCGGGGGACTAGCGGTTACAATGAGCAGTTCTTC
CDR3: CSPDRGTSGYNEQFF
V: TRBV20-1
D: TRBD2
J: TRBJ2-1
size: few

DNA: TGTGCCATCAGCGGGGGGGTTTTGGGTGGCAATCAGCCCCAGCATTTT
CDR3: CAISGGVLGGNQPQHF
V: TRBV10-3
D: NA
J: TRBJ1-5
size: once

DNA: TGTGCCAGCACCCAGGGGGCTGGGGCCAACGTCCTGACTTTC
CDR3: CASTQGAGANVLTF
V: TRBV7-3
D: TRBD1
J: TRBJ2-6
size: once

DNA: TGCAGTGCTAGCGGGAGAGGCTACGAGCAGTACTTC
CDR3: CSASGRGYEQYF
V: TRBV20-1
D: NA
J: TRBJ2-7
size: NA

DNA: TGTGCCAGCAGCCCCATACTAGCGGTGAACACCGGGGAGCTGTTTTTT
CDR3: CASSPILAVNTGELFF
V: TRBV12-3/TRBV12-4
D: TRBD2
J: TRBJ2-2
size: NA

DNA: TGTGCCAGCAGTCCTAATAGCAATCAGCCCCAGCATTTT
CDR3: CASSPNSNQPQHF
V: TRBV2
D: NA
J: TRBJ1-5
size: NA

DNA: TGTGCCAGCAGCTGGGGAAGTCGAGCGTACACCTTC
CDR3: CASSWGSRAYTF
V: TRBV7-2
D: NA
J: TRBJ1-2
size: NA

DNA: TGTGCCAGCAGTCCCACGGGGCAAGGCCATGAGCAGTTCTTC
CDR3: CASSPTGQGHEQFF
V: TRBV7-3
D: NA
J: TRBJ2-1
size: NA

DNA: TGCAGTGCTAGAGAAGGGTCAAAACCCAGGTACGAGCAGTACTTC
CDR3: CSAREGSKPRYEQYF
V: TRBV20-1
D: NA
J: TRBJ2-7
size: few

DNA: TGCGCCAGCAGCTTGGTGACTAGCGGGAGGGCCAATGAGCAGTTCTTC
CDR3: CASSLVTSGRANEQFF
V: TRBV5-1
D: TRBD2
J: TRBJ2-1
size: many

DNA: TGTGCCACCAGACTCTGGGAGAGCTCAGATACGCAGTATTTT
CDR3: CATRLWESSDTQYF
V: TRBV15
D: NA
J: TRBJ2-3
size: few

DNA: TGTGCCATCAGTCCTGCCCCGCTGGGTGATGAGCAGTACTTC
CDR3: CAISPAPLGDEQYF
V: TRBV10-3
D: NA
J: TRBJ2-7
size: many

DNA: TGTGCCAGCGGGCAGGGAAACCCCTACGAGCAGTACTTC
CDR3: CASGQGNPYEQYF
V: TRBV7-9
D: NA
J: TRBJ2-7
size: few

DNA: TGTGCCAGTACCAAGGGACTGAAAGACACCGGGGAGCTGTTTTTT
CDR3: CASTKGLKDTGELFF
V: TRBV19
D: NA
J: TRBJ2-2
size: NA

DNA: TGTGCCAGCAGCCAAGGTTCCGGGAGGGGGCAAGAGACCCAGTACTTC
CDR3: CASSQGSGRGQETQYF
V: TRBV3-1
D: TRBD2
J: TRBJ2-5
size: NA

DNA: TGTGCCAGCAGCTTGAAGGACAGGGGGGAGTCCGGGGAGCTGTTTTTT
CDR3: CASSLKDRGESGELFF
V: TRBV5-5
D: TRBD1
J: TRBJ2-2
size: few